What follows are 18 T cell receptor beta chains derived from one specimen sequenced in a study of monozygotic twins with inflammatory bowel disease. TCRdb processed the 5' RACE reads again and assigns one entry to each CDR3 protein, with no DNA. The repertoire table contains 350,000 to 400,000 distinct CDR3 sequences. Specimen: blood. All receptors come from a human donor with ulcerative colitis or Crohn's disease, or a healthy co-twin of an affected twin (not recorded which).

V is TRBV20-1 and J is TRBJ2-5. The germline CDR1 and CDR2 sequences are DFQATT and SNEGSKA (reference sequence). CDR3 length equals 14 residues. The CDR3 protein is CSARDRTYQETQYF.

The rearrangement uses TRBV7-8 and TRBJ2-3. The CDR3 has 14 amino acids. CDR1 is SGHVS and CDR2 is FQNEAQ in the germline V gene. CDR3 sequence: CASSGRRYTDTQYF.

The chain employs TRBV7-2 and TRBJ2-5; the TRBD1 assignment by TCRdb is unverifiable without DNA. The length of the CDR3 is 13 residues. Germline CDR1 reads SGHTA; CDR2 reads FQGNSA. CDR3 in amino acids: CASSTDRAETQYF.

This chain joins TRBV5-1 and TRBJ1-1. Germline values: CDR1 SGHRS, CDR2 YFSETQ. CDR3 size: 13 residues. CDR3 residues: CASSLEFYGEAFF. Drawing the rest from reference TRBV5-1 and TRBJ1-1, the complete variable domain is KAGVTQTPRYLIKTRGQQVTLSCSPISGHRSVSWYQQTPGQGLQFLFEYFSETQRNKGNFPGRFSGRQFSNSRSEMNVSTLELGDSALYLCASSLEFYGEAFFGQGTRLTVV.

The chain recombines TRBV7-9 with TRBJ2-3. The germline CDR1 and CDR2 sequences are SEHNR and FQNEAQ (reference sequence). The CDR3 extends over 14 amino acids. This chain's CDR3 is CASSFSTPTDTQYF.

V and J are TRBV5-5 and TRBJ1-1. Per the germline V gene, CDR1 is SGHKS and CDR2 is YYEKEE (reference sequence). The CDR3 consists of 15 residues. The chain's CDR3 is CASSLNDGVNTEAFF.

The chain has TRBV5-1 and TRBJ2-7; the TCRdb D gene call, TRBD1, has no DNA to confirm it. The CDR3 is 14 amino acids. The germline V gene has CDR1 SGHRS and CDR2 YFSETQ. CDR3 residues: CASSPTQGRVEQYF.

The J gene is TRBJ2-5, the V gene TRBV24-1; TCRdb returns TRBD1, unconfirmable since there is no DNA. CDR3 size: 16 residues. The V gene's germline CDR1 is KGHDR and CDR2 SFDVKD. The CDR3 here is CATSDPRTGLQETQYF.

The V and J genes are TRBV4-2 and TRBJ1-4. This CDR3 is built from 15 residues. CDR1 and CDR2 (germline): LGHNA, YNFKEQ. The CDR3 here is CASSQAQSRPLKLFF.

The gene calls are TRBV5-1 and TRBJ2-1; TCRdb picks TRBD1, but there is no DNA to check that call. CDR1 is SGHRS, CDR2 YFSETQ, per germline. CDR3 length equals 19 residues. The CDR3 loop is CASGESRGRDWTLYNEQFF.

CDR3 sequence: CGTSGLAGTAQETQYF. The chain is built from TRBV20-1 and TRBJ2-5; TCRdb's D gene call, TRBD2, goes unchecked for lack of DNA. The CDR3 loop spans 16 amino acids. Germline V gene sequence: CDR1 DFQATT, CDR2 SNEGSKA (reference sequence).

The V gene is TRBV9, the J gene TRBJ1-4. Per germline, CDR1 SGDLS and CDR2 YYNGEE. The CDR3 sequence is 16 residues long. The CDR3 reads CASSEGSFESNEKLFF.

This sequence joins TRBV5-1 and TRBJ2-1; TCRdb picks TRBD1, but there is no DNA to check that call. CDR3 length: 16 residues. CDR1 is SGHRS, CDR2 YFSETQ, per germline. The CDR3 sequence is CASSLVAAGDYNEQFF. The full variable domain, its missing parts supplied by reference TRBV5-1 and TRBJ2-1, is KAGVTQTPRYLIKTRGQQVTLSCSPISGHRSVSWYQQTPGQGLQFLFEYFSETQRNKGNFPGRFSGRQFSNSRSEMNVSTLELGDSALYLCASSLVAAGDYNEQFFGPGTRLTVL.

The rearrangement joins TRBV28 to TRBJ1-6; TCRdb's D call of TRBD1 is untestable without DNA. This CDR3 is 14 amino acids long. Germline assignment: CDR1 MDHEN and CDR2 SYDVKM. CDR3: CASNSGGVDSPLHF.

The chain is built from TRBV24-1 and TRBJ1-2. CDR1 is KGHDR, CDR2 SFDVKD, per germline. The CDR3 has 14 residues. CDR3 loop: CATSDLRGSDGYTF.

The gene calls are TRBV5-1 and TRBJ2-3. The germline CDR1 and CDR2 sequences are SGHRS and YFSETQ. The CDR3 is 17 amino acids. The CDR3 reads CASSLSPNGLAADTQYF.

The chain has TRBV30 and TRBJ1-3. The V gene's germline CDR1 is GTSNPN and CDR2 SVGIG (reference sequence). This CDR3 has 12 amino acids. The CDR3 sequence is CAWSVSGNTIYF. Combining the CDR3 with reference TRBV30 and TRBJ1-3 gives the whole variable domain SQTIHQWPATLVQPVGSPLSLECTVEGTSNPNLYWYRQAAGRGLQLLFYSVGIGQISSEVPQNLSASRPQDRQFILSSKKLLLSDSGFYLCAWSVSGNTIYFGEGSWLTVV.

The chain's CDR3 is CASSYIAGGPYEQYF. V usage is TRBV6-5 and J usage is TRBJ2-7; no DNA is available, so the TRBD2 call from TCRdb remains unchecked. This CDR3 comprises 15 residues. The V gene's germline CDR1 is MNHEY and CDR2 SVGAGI.